Sequencing of this T cell receptor (beta chain) was carried out in a study of human T cells and chemical hapten exposure. CDR3 length: 14 amino acids. V dropped 7 bases and J dropped 9; count of bases not matched to a gene: 9. The germline V gene has CDR1 WNHNN and CDR2 SYGVQD (reference sequence). This sample's time point: pre-sensitization, week 0. Treatment described: therapeutic diphenylcyclopropenone sensitization with weekly scalp DPC. This clonotype was picked up many times. TCRdb ran MiXCR on the RACE reads and lists one entry per CDR3 protein. The sample records tens of thousands of distinct CDR3 sequences, about 7.6% being singletons.

The material was whole blood, obtained in connection with sensitization to the hapten diphenylcyclopropenone (DPC). The source of this sequence is a woman aged 50 to 60 with alopecia areata. Some clones in this sample may be carry-over from other donors' samples. The chain couples TRBV10-1 to TRBJ2-1, with TRBD2 matching 10 bases. The CDR3 reads CASIEAGGPGEQFF. The CDR3 DNA reads TGCGCCAGCATAGAAGCGGGAGGGCCGGGTGAGCAGTTCTTC.